This T cell receptor beta chain was documented in a study of CD8 T cells in ankylosing spondylitis. Study results and limitations: For ankylosing spondylitis blood, a TCR beta motif of 7 or 8 highly homologous variants appeared characteristic. Matched ankylosing spondylitis synovial fluid reportedly contained a significantly enriched population of disease-linked clones. Some motif variants had been reported before (in reactive arthritis synovial fluid and blood).

This clonotype was seen a handful of times. The antigen is undetermined. V lost 4 bases to trimming and J lost 2 bases; unmatched junction nucleotides: 15. The CDR3 is 18 residues long. The V gene's germline CDR1 is SGHRS and CDR2 YFSETQ. Researchers built TCR beta libraries using quantitative 5'-RACE with molecular barcodes. TCRdb redid the calling of the 5' RACE reads with MiXCR, one entry per CDR3 protein. This sample has 250,000 to 300,000 distinct CDR3 sequences, with 20% found just once. V and J are TRBV5-1 and TRBJ2-3, with 8 positions matching TRBD1. The clonotype was recovered from a male donor with ankylosing spondylitis or in good health (not recorded which). Sequencing used blood, either unsorted or a sorted T cell fraction (not recorded which). For the CDR3, the DNA is TGCGCCAGCAGCGCGGGACGGACAGGGAATCCCAACACAGATACGCAGTATTTT. Its protein is CASSAGRTGNPNTDTQYF.